This T cell receptor (beta chain) was captured in a study of tumor and adjacent non-tumor tissue in lung cancer. Germline CDR1 and CDR2: MNHNY and SVGAGI (reference sequence). The CDR3 length is 17 residues. Trimming took 4 bases from V and 6 from J; bases not matched to a gene: 16. A word on this clonotype: Its antigen is unknown.

The template was RNA from unsorted bulk tissue. Three rounds of nested PCR, following a modified ARM-PCR protocol, produced the TCRbeta library. Each CDR3 protein gets one entry after TCRdb re-called the multiplex PCR reads with MiXCR. The table shows roughly 81,000 distinct CDR3 sequences, with around 70% occurring only once. Study-wide points: TCR diversity was significantly greater in tumor than normal lung tissue.

This chain uses TRBV6-6 with TRBJ2-7; 9 bases map to TRBD2. The sequenced material came from lung tumor tissue. This receptor was obtained from a woman aged 70-85 years with non-small cell lung cancer. CDR3 sequence reads: CASSSHSGGRAFTEQYF. The CDR3 nucleotides read TGTGCCAGCAGTTCTCACTCGGGCGGGAGGGCTTTCACCGAGCAGTACTTC.